The 21 T cell receptor beta chains in this list originate from one sample, sequenced in a study of blood T cell repertoires in COVID-19. Method: immunoSEQ multiplex PCR; TCRdb's copy keeps in-frame clones and lacks some. The sample consists of 130,000 to 150,000 clones, around 80% of them appearing once. The sequenced material came from peripheral blood. These receptors originate from a woman aged 60 to 75 with acute or convalescent COVID-19.

The chain couples TRBV19 to TRBJ2-7; 7 bases align to TRBD1. The CDR3 totals 15 residues. Trimming at V came to 6 bases and at J to 4 bases, leaving 12 bases not matched to a gene. Germline assignment: CDR1 LNHDA and CDR2 SQIVND (reference sequence). The CDR3 sequence: CASRSRYRGGYEQYF. For the CDR3, the DNA is TGTGCCAGTAGATCCCGATACAGGGGTGGGTACGAGCAGTACTTC.

This rearrangement joins TRBV10-3 to TRBJ2-7; 7 nucleotides line up with TRBD1. Looked up from germline, CDR1 is ENHRY and CDR2 is SYGVKD. CDR3 length: 11 residues. J gave up 4 bases and V 6 bases, and 0 bases lay outside the gene matches. DNA for the CDR3: TGTGCCATCAGACAGGGGTACGAGCAGTACTTC. Translation gives CAIRQGYEQYF.

The gene calls are TRBV28 and TRBJ2-3, with a weak D call TRBD2 (5 bases). V was pared by 5 bases and J by 2 bases, with 14 bases between. The CDR3 sequence is 15 residues long. Germline V gene sequence: CDR1 MDHEN, CDR2 SYDVKM. The CDR3 loop is CASSPIGVFTDTQYF. The CDR3 DNA is TGTGCCAGCAGTCCGATCGGGGTCTTCACAGATACGCAGTATTTT.

The chain has TRBV4-2 and TRBJ2-1; TRBD2 agrees at 11 bases. The germline V gene encodes CDR1 LGHNA and CDR2 YNFKEQ. With 4 bases clipped from V and 3 bases from J, the junction kept 5 bases outside the gene matches. CDR3 size: 16 residues. CDR3 DNA sequence: TGTGCCAGCAGCCGGGAAACTAGCGGGGGCTACAATGAGCAGTTCTTC. It codes for CASSRETSGGYNEQFF.

The rearrangement links TRBV5-1 to TRBJ2-5, with 10 bases aligning to TRBD1. This CDR3 is built from 15 residues. Trimming at V came to 4 bases and at J to 3 bases, leaving 6 bases not matched to a gene. Germline V gene sequence: CDR1 SGHRS, CDR2 YFSETQ. CDR3: CASSRGTGVKETQYF. In DNA form, the CDR3 reads TGCGCCAGCAGCCGCGGGACAGGGGTTAAAGAGACCCAGTACTTC. Variable domain in full (rest from reference TRBV5-1 and TRBJ2-5): KAGVTQTPRYLIKTRGQQVTLSCSPISGHRSVSWYQQTPGQGLQFLFEYFSETQRNKGNFPGRFSGRQFSNSRSEMNVSTLELGDSALYLCASSRGTGVKETQYFGPGTRLLVL.

The chain is built from TRBV21-1 and TRBJ2-1; the table names TRBD2, a call not compared with the DNA. TRBV21-1 has pseudogene status. CDR3 length equals 14 residues. The chain's CDR3 is CASSKAPTYNEQFF. CDR3 sequence (DNA): TGTGCCAGCAGCAAAGCGCCTACCTACAATGAGCAGTTCTTC.

CDR3 coding DNA: TGTGCCTGGAGTCGTACACGGGGAAATCCTAACTACGAGCAGTACTTC. It codes for CAWSRTRGNPNYEQYF. The chain couples TRBV30 to TRBJ2-7; maybe TRBD2 (5 bases). Germline V gives CDR1 GTSNPN, CDR2 SVGIG (reference sequence). V lost 2 bases and J lost 3, with 20 bases in between. This CDR3 has 16 amino acids.

V is TRBV5-1 and J is TRBJ2-1; 9 positions match TRBD1. Losses at the gene ends were 0 bases for V and 14 bases for J; bases not matched to a gene: 12. Per germline, CDR1 SGHRS and CDR2 YFSETQ. The CDR3 spans 15 residues. CDR3 in amino acids: CASSLAAGPTGGKFF. In DNA form, the CDR3 reads TGCGCCAGCAGCTTGGCCGCCGGCCCTACAGGGGGCAAGTTCTTC.

This chain joins TRBV2 and TRBJ2-3; no reliable D call. Germline lookup yields CDR1 SNHLY and CDR2 FYNNEI. The CDR3 covers 14 residues. Trimming took 2 bases from V and 6 from J, leaving 12 bases between them. The CDR3 protein is CASSESYSPDTQYF. DNA of the CDR3: TGTGCCAGCAGTGAAAGCTACTCCCCGGATACGCAGTATTTT.

This CDR3 reads CASSYSGRSTDTQYF. As DNA, the CDR3 is TGTGCCAGCAGCTATAGCGGAAGAAGCACAGATACGCAGTATTTT. The chain is built from TRBV5-4 and TRBJ2-3; D may be TRBD2 (6 bases). Germline-derived CDR1 and CDR2 are SGHNT and YYREEE (reference sequence). This CDR3 has 15 amino acids. Trimming removed 3 bases from V and 0 bases from J, with 11 bases in between.

This sequence joins TRBV18 and TRBJ2-4, with D maybe TRBD1 (6 bases). Germline CDR1 KGHSH, CDR2 LQKENI. The CDR3 is made up of 19 amino acids. With 3 bases removed from V and 0 bases from J, the gap between germline ends came to 21 bases. The CDR3 protein is CASSPPDPGHGLAKNIQYF. The CDR3 DNA is TGTGCCAGCTCACCCCCCGACCCGGGACACGGGCTAGCCAAAAACATTCAGTACTTC.

This sequence joins TRBV6-5 and TRBJ2-7; 14 nucleotides agree with TRBD2. J gave up 6 bases and V 4 bases, and 8 bases lay outside the gene matches. The CDR3 runs 16 residues. Germline V gives CDR1 MNHEY, CDR2 SVGAGI. In DNA form, the CDR3 reads TGTGCCAGCAGTTTCGGACTAGCGGGAGGAGGTGCCGAGCAGTACTTC. It codes for CASSFGLAGGGAEQYF.

This chain uses TRBV12-3 or TRBV12-4 with TRBJ1-4; TRBD1 is a possible D gene (5 bases). Trimming took 3 bases from V and 8 from J, leaving 10 bases between them. The CDR3 covers 13 residues. DNA for the CDR3: TGTGCCAGCAGTTTTTCGGGACTAGAAAAACTGTTTTTT. Translation gives CASSFSGLEKLFF.

This chain joins TRBV2 and TRBJ1-2; possible D gene TRBD1, 6 bases. Germline CDR1 SNHLY, CDR2 FYNNEI. The CDR3 sequence is 13 residues long. V was shortened by 3 bases and J by 5 bases, with 10 bases between the two germline ends. The CDR3 loop reads CASSDTGFYGYTF. The CDR3 DNA follows: TGTGCCAGCAGTGATACAGGGTTTTATGGCTACACCTTC. Using reference TRBV2 and TRBJ1-2 for the parts outside the CDR3, the full variable domain is EPEVTQTPSHQVTQMGQEVILRCVPISNHLYFYWYRQILGQKVEFLVSFYNNEISEKSEIFDDQFSVERPDGSNFTLKIRSTKLEDSAMYFCASSDTGFYGYTFGSGTRLTVV.

The CDR3 is CASSLAGLSYEQYF. Written as DNA, the CDR3 is TGCGCCAGCAGCTTGGCGGGACTAAGCTACGAGCAGTACTTC. V is TRBV5-1 and J is TRBJ2-7; 7 bases match TRBD2. CDR1 and CDR2 (germline): SGHRS, YFSETQ. This CDR3 has 14 residues. The trim removed 0 bases at V and 3 bases at J, leaving 3 bases unmatched.

This clone was found once. The V gene is TRBV9, the J gene TRBJ2-3; maybe TRBD2 (6 bases). V lost 6 bases and J 0 bases, leaving 14 bases between the germline ends. The CDR3 runs 15 residues. Germline V gene data show CDR1 as SGDLS and CDR2 as YYNGEE. CDR3 loop: CASTPGGVSTDTQYF. In DNA form, the CDR3 reads TGTGCCAGCACCCCAGGCGGGGTGAGCACAGATACGCAGTATTTT. The complete variable domain, with remaining parts taken from reference TRBV9 and TRBJ2-3, reads DSGVTQTPKHLITATGQRVTLRCSPRSGDLSVYWYQQSLDQGLQFLIQYYNGEERAKGNILERFSAQQFPDLHSELNLSSLELGDSALYFCASTPGGVSTDTQYFGPGTRLTVL.

The V and J genes are TRBV29-1 and TRBJ2-7; 10 positions agree with TRBD1. V was clipped by 6 bases and J by 7 bases; unmatched bases: 12. The CDR3 runs to 14 residues. CDR1 is SQVTM, CDR2 ANQGSEA, per germline. CDR3 loop: CSVDQTGGTREQYF. CDR3 nucleotides: TGCAGCGTGGACCAGACAGGGGGCACGAGGGAGCAGTACTTC.

The chain uses TRBV10-3 and TRBJ2-7; unclear D gene. The CDR3 sequence is 13 residues long. Germline CDR1 ENHRY, CDR2 SYGVKD. Between the trimmed V and J ends, which lost 4 bases and 2 bases, there was a span of 9 bases. The CDR3 loop reads CAISVSSTYEQYF. CDR3 bases: TGTGCCATCAGTGTCTCCAGTACCTACGAGCAGTACTTC.

The chain has TRBV5-1 and TRBJ2-1; TRBD2 agrees at 10 bases. Germline CDR1 is SGHRS and CDR2 is YFSETQ. CDR3 length equals 15 residues. V gave up 1 base and J gave up 8 bases; unmatched junction bases: 6. CDR3 sequence: CASSLPSGGADEQFF. CDR3 sequence (DNA): TGCGCCAGCAGCTTGCCTAGCGGGGGTGCGGATGAGCAGTTCTTC.

J is TRBJ2-4 and V is TRBV6-2 or TRBV6-3; 13 bases are a match to TRBD2. After removal of 6 bases from V and 5 bases from J, the junction contained 10 bases not matched to a gene. There are 17 residues in the CDR3. Germline V lookup: CDR1 MNHEY, CDR2 SVGEGT. The CDR3 sequence is CASSRPGTSGKQNIQYF. DNA of the CDR3: TGTGCCAGCAGCCGTCCCGGGACTAGCGGGAAGCAAAACATTCAGTACTTC.

The genes are TRBV9 and TRBJ1-2, with D possibly matching TRBD1 (5 bases). CDR3 length: 17 residues. V was trimmed by 4 bases and J by 4 bases, leaving 23 bases between them. Germline-derived CDR1 and CDR2 are SGDLS and YYNGEE. CDR3 residues: CASSPRGGTARSYGYTF. CDR3 bases: TGTGCCAGCAGCCCCCGGGGGGGTACCGCCCGAAGCTATGGCTACACCTTC.